These 21 T cell receptor beta chains originate from one sample sequenced in a study of T cell responses to AZD1222 COVID-19 vaccine. Some clones are missing from TCRdb's copy, which holds only in-frame ones; the method was immunoSEQ multiplex PCR. The sample consists of approximately 140,000 clones, 88% of them appearing once. The specimen was peripheral blood, collected on day 0 of AZD1222 vaccination. The receptor set was obtained from an adult in good health.

This clone showed up just once. The chain combines TRBV7-9 with TRBJ1-4; D uncertain. Germline V gene data show CDR1 as SEHNR and CDR2 as FQNEAQ (reference sequence). The CDR3 has 15 residues. Deletions cut 0 bases from V and 2 bases from J, with 7 bases between. The CDR3 spells CASSLAGVTNEKLFF. For the CDR3, the DNA is TGTGCCAGCAGCTTAGCTGGAGTGACTAATGAAAAACTGTTTTTT.

The chain links TRBV7-2 to TRBJ1-2; maybe TRBD1 (5 bases). CDR3 length: 16 residues. Deletions cut 5 bases from V and 4 bases from J, with 20 bases between. CDR1 SGHTA and CDR2 FQGNSA come from the germline V gene. CDR3 sequence: CASSPGGGDSLYGYTF. The CDR3 DNA follows: TGTGCCAGCAGCCCGGGCGGGGGGGACTCACTCTATGGCTACACCTTC.

The chain is built from TRBV27 and TRBJ1-2; D remains ambiguous. Trimming removed 2 bases at V and 7 bases at J, with 11 bases between. The CDR3 runs 13 residues. The germline CDR1 and CDR2 sequences are MNHEY and SMNVEV (reference sequence). The CDR3 sequence: CASSLAGMGGYTF. As DNA, the CDR3 is TGTGCCAGCAGTTTAGCCGGGATGGGTGGCTACACCTTC.

This sequence joins TRBV7-2 and TRBJ2-3; 7 bases line up with TRBD1. The V segment lost 4 bases and the J segment 14 bases; nucleotides outside the gene matches: 6. This CDR3 has 11 amino acids. Germline assignment: CDR1 SGHTA and CDR2 FQGNSA. CDR3 residues: CASSSTGVLYF. Here the CDR3 DNA reads TGTGCCAGCAGCTCCACAGGGGTGTTGTATTTT.

The chain combines TRBV24-1 with TRBJ2-2, with TRBD1 matching over 7 bases. Germline lookup yields CDR1 KGHDR and CDR2 SFDVKD. CDR3 size: 16 residues. Unmatched junction bases numbered 6, after V lost 1 base and J lost 5 bases. DNA for the CDR3: TGTGCCACCAGTGATTTACAGGCAGGGGGAACCGGGGAGCTGTTTTTT. Translation gives CATSDLQAGGTGELFF.

This clone is a singleton in its sample. The chain has TRBV30 and TRBJ1-3; unclear D gene. The germline CDR1 and CDR2 sequences are GTSNPN and SVGIG (reference sequence). The CDR3 extends over 12 amino acids. V dropped 2 bases and J dropped 4 bases, with 6 bases sitting between them. In DNA form, the CDR3 reads TGTGCCTGGAGTCCGGGCGGAAACACCATATATTTT. Amino acid sequence: CAWSPGGNTIYF.

The chain uses TRBV7-2 and TRBJ1-6; D is undetermined. The CDR3 is 12 amino acids. The germline V gene encodes CDR1 SGHTA and CDR2 FQGNSA. Trimming shortened V by 6 bases and J by 6 bases, and 6 bases separated the two germline ends. Here the CDR3 reads CASSQPNSPLHF. The CDR3, as DNA: TGTGCCAGCAGTCAGCCTAATTCACCCCTCCACTTT.

The rearrangement joins TRBV15 to TRBJ2-3; D possibly corresponds to TRBD2 (5 bases). Germline lookup yields CDR1 LNHNV and CDR2 YYDKDF (reference sequence). V was shortened by 5 bases and J by 5 bases, with 11 bases between the two germline ends. The CDR3 runs 13 residues. CDR3 sequence: CATSLSERDTQYF. In DNA form, the CDR3 reads TGTGCCACCAGCCTTAGCGAAAGAGATACGCAGTATTTT. Looking up the rest from reference TRBV15 and TRBJ2-3 gives the full variable domain: DAMVIQNPRYQVTQFGKPVTLSCSQTLNHNVMYWYQQKSSQAPKLLFHYYDKDFNNEADTPDNFQSRRPNTSFCFLDIRSPGLGDTAMYLCATSLSERDTQYFGPGTRLTVL.

This rearrangement joins TRBV11-2 to TRBJ2-2, with TRBD1 identical over 10 bases. Losses at the gene ends were 3 bases for V and 4 bases for J; bases not matched to a gene: 5. Germline values: CDR1 SGHAT, CDR2 FQNNGV. The length of the CDR3 is 16 residues. The CDR3 nucleotides are TGTGCCAGCAGCTTGACAGGGGGCACTGTCACCGGGGAGCTGTTTTTT. Translation: CASSLTGGTVTGELFF.

Only one count was recorded for this clone. The rearrangement links TRBV29-1 to TRBJ1-1; D is unclear. Germline loops: CDR1 SQVTM, CDR2 ANQGSEA. The CDR3 covers 13 residues. The V and J ends lost 7 bases and 1 base respectively, with 13 bases between them. The CDR3 DNA sequence: TGCAGCGCGGAGGGTTTTCGGAACACTGAAGCTTTCTTT. Protein sequence: CSAEGFRNTEAFF.

This chain links TRBV7-9 with TRBJ1-2; D not certain. The CDR3 length is 13 residues. V gave up 1 base and J gave up 5 bases, with 8 bases separating them. Germline CDR1 is SEHNR and CDR2 is FQNEAQ (reference sequence). The DNA of the CDR3 is TGTGCCAGCAGCTTAGACAGTGCATATGGCTACACCTTC. Protein: CASSLDSAYGYTF.

This clone showed up just once. The chain carries TRBV18 and TRBJ2-1, with D hard to call. Per germline, CDR1 KGHSH and CDR2 LQKENI. This CDR3 spans 14 amino acids. With 4 bases removed from V and 0 bases from J, the gap between germline ends came to 7 bases. CDR3: CASSLTPSYNEQFF. CDR3 DNA: TGTGCCAGCTCACTTACCCCCTCCTACAATGAGCAGTTCTTC.

This sequence joins TRBV27 and TRBJ1-2; 8 nucleotides align to TRBD1. V lost 4 bases to trimming and J lost 8 bases; unmatched junction nucleotides: 3. The CDR3 contains 12 residues. From germline, CDR1 is MNHEY and CDR2 SMNVEV (reference sequence). CDR3 amino acids: CASSSQGAGYTF. DNA for the CDR3: TGTGCCAGCAGTTCCCAGGGGGCAGGCTACACCTTC.

The rearrangement uses TRBV12-3 or TRBV12-4 and TRBJ1-2; 7 positions match TRBD1. The CDR3 runs 12 residues. V was pared by 4 bases and J by 8 bases, with 4 bases of the junction left unmatched. DNA for the CDR3: TGTGCCAGCAGTTACAGGGGATACGGCTACACCTTC. It specifies CASSYRGYGYTF.

This chain links TRBV7-6 with TRBJ1-3; D not resolved. Germline V gene data show CDR1 as SGHVS and CDR2 as FNYEAQ. The CDR3 extends over 15 amino acids. V lost 4 bases and J 0 bases, leaving 10 bases between the germline ends. CDR3 in DNA: TGTGCCAGCAGCTCTACTGAGAGCTCTGGAAACACCATATATTTT. Its protein product is CASSSTESSGNTIYF.

V usage is TRBV7-2 and J usage is TRBJ2-2; D ambiguous. Trimming removed 3 bases at V and 3 bases at J, with 2 bases between. The CDR3 covers 12 residues. Germline CDR1 is SGHTA and CDR2 is FQGNSA. The CDR3 is CASSFYTGELFF. CDR3 DNA sequence: TGTGCCAGCAGCTTTTACACCGGGGAGCTGTTTTTT.

This chain uses TRBV6-2 or TRBV6-3 with TRBJ2-5; 7 bases align to TRBD1. CDR3 length: 16 amino acids. Germline V CDR1 and CDR2: MNHEY, SVGEGT. Losses at the gene ends were 2 bases for V and 4 bases for J; bases not matched to a gene: 10. Here the CDR3 DNA reads TGTGCCAGCAGTTACGGCGACAGGGTCCGGCGAGAGACCCAGTACTTC. Amino acid sequence: CASSYGDRVRRETQYF.

The chain carries TRBV14 and TRBJ2-5, with 8 bases aligning to TRBD1. Germline lookup yields CDR1 SGHDN and CDR2 FVKESK. This CDR3 contains 14 residues. Trimming at V came to 1 base and at J to 4 bases, leaving 2 bases not matched to a gene. This chain's CDR3 is CASSQATGGETQYF. Written as DNA, the CDR3 is TGTGCCAGCAGCCAAGCAACAGGGGGAGAGACCCAGTACTTC.

The chain recombines TRBV19 with TRBJ2-2; D is uncertain. CDR3 length equals 14 residues. Germline CDR1 reads LNHDA; CDR2 reads SQIVND (reference sequence). Trimming took off 5 bases at V and 9 bases at J, with 16 bases between the two ends. CDR3 nucleotide sequence: TGTGCCAGTAGTTCACCCGATAGGTTCAGGGAGCTGTTTTTT. Its protein product is CASSSPDRFRELFF.

The gene calls are TRBV9 and TRBJ1-2; 7 bases fit TRBD1. Germline CDR1 and CDR2: SGDLS and YYNGEE. Trimming cost V 3 bases and J 3 bases; bases outside gene matches: 5. This CDR3 has 14 amino acids. The DNA of the CDR3 is TGTGCCAGCAGCGGAGGGGGCTCTGACTATGGCTACACCTTC. Translated, it gives CASSGGGSDYGYTF.

CDR3 residues: CASSLSGHGQYF. Here the CDR3 DNA reads TGTGCCAGCAGCTTATCAGGGCATGGGCAGTACTTC. The chain combines TRBV7-9 with TRBJ2-7; TRBD1 is a possible D gene (5 bases). CDR1 SEHNR and CDR2 FQNEAQ come from the germline V gene (reference sequence). V dropped 2 bases and J dropped 9 bases, with 11 bases sitting between them. This CDR3 spans 12 amino acids. Looking up the rest from reference TRBV7-9 and TRBJ2-7 gives the full variable domain: DTGVSQNPRHKITKRGQNVTFRCDPISEHNRLYWYRQTLGQGPEFLTYFQNEAQLEKSRLLSDRFSAERPKGSFSTLEIQRTEQGDSAMYLCASSLSGHGQYFGPGTRLTVT.